The clone carrying this T cell receptor beta chain has just a few counts. The CDR3 is 13 residues long. Germline V gives CDR1 SGHNT, CDR2 YYREEE (reference sequence). V lost 3 bases to trimming and J lost 6 bases, with 12 bases between them. The record originates from a study of blood T cell repertoires in COVID-19. The repertoire was sequenced with immunoSEQ multiplex PCR; TCRdb's copy has only in-frame clones and lacks some. The profile shows more than 150,000 clones, 75% to 90% of them singletons. Specimen: peripheral blood. The chain recombines TRBV5-4 with TRBJ1-1; D perhaps matches TRBD1 (6 bases). This TCR came from a woman between 35 and 50 years old with acute or convalescent COVID-19. The DNA of the CDR3 is TGTGCCAGCAGCTCCCAAGCAGGGGCTGAAGCTTTCTTT. This gives the protein CASSSQAGAEAFF.